This is a list of T cell receptor beta chains from one sample in a study of T cell changes during pregnancy in multiple sclerosis. Here immunoSEQ multiplex PCR was the method, and the copy in TCRdb shows in-frame clones only, minus some. The profile covers tens of thousands of clones, with roughly nine tenths appearing a single time and roughly 0.3% taken by the ten largest. Sequencing used CD4+ T cells from peripheral blood mononuclear cells, obtained in the third trimester of pregnancy. The source is a female donor in good health, enrolled as a control in a pregnancy study. The CDR3 runs from the conserved cysteine through the conserved F or W. The order of the fields is V gene, J gene, clone size, D gene, CDR3 protein, CDR3 DNA. D genes are given only for firm matches. Clone sizes are given selectively: once, few, many, or a class where the clone is expanded.

v_call: TRBV6-6
j_call: TRBJ1-1
clone_size: .
d_call: TRBD1
cdr3_aa: CASAPGQGANTEAFF
cdr3_nt: TGTGCCAGCGCCCCGGGACAGGGGGCGAACACTGAAGCTTTCTTT

v_call: TRBV5-4
j_call: TRBJ2-7
clone_size: .
d_call: .
cdr3_aa: CASSSGSYSSYEQYF
cdr3_nt: TGTGCCAGCAGCTCCGGGAGTTATAGCTCCTACGAGCAGTACTTC

v_call: TRBV9
j_call: TRBJ2-1
clone_size: .
d_call: .
cdr3_aa: CASSGTPSYNEQFF
cdr3_nt: TGTGCCAGCAGCGGGACACCCTCCTACAATGAGCAGTTCTTC

v_call: TRBV10-3
j_call: TRBJ2-2
clone_size: .
d_call: TRBD2
cdr3_aa: CAISEAGANTGELFF
cdr3_nt: TGTGCCATCAGTGAGGCGGGGGCGAACACCGGGGAGCTGTTTTTT

v_call: TRBV10-2
j_call: TRBJ1-4
clone_size: .
d_call: .
cdr3_aa: CASSEWGEEKLFF
cdr3_nt: TGCGCCAGCAGTGAGTGGGGGGAGGAAAAACTGTTTTTT

v_call: TRBV7-8
j_call: TRBJ1-6
clone_size: .
d_call: .
cdr3_aa: CASSLLHDVGDSPLHF
cdr3_nt: TGTGCCAGCAGCTTACTTCACGATGTCGGGGATTCACCCCTCCACTTT

v_call: TRBV2
j_call: TRBJ2-3
clone_size: .
d_call: TRBD2
cdr3_aa: CASSEGIAGTDTQYF
cdr3_nt: TGTGCCAGCAGTGAGGGAATAGCGGGAACAGATACGCAGTATTTT

v_call: TRBV14
j_call: TRBJ2-7
clone_size: .
d_call: TRBD1
cdr3_aa: CASSQAGGYEQYF
cdr3_nt: TGTGCCAGCAGCCAAGCAGGGGGCTACGAGCAGTACTTC

v_call: TRBV18
j_call: TRBJ2-7
clone_size: .
d_call: TRBD1
cdr3_aa: CASSPPGTGSYEQYF
cdr3_nt: TGTGCCAGCTCACCACCGGGGACAGGGTCTTACGAGCAGTACTTC

v_call: TRBV6-1
j_call: TRBJ1-1
clone_size: .
d_call: TRBD1
cdr3_aa: CAIRRTGDTEAFF
cdr3_nt: TGTGCCATCAGGAGGACAGGGGACACTGAAGCTTTCTTT

v_call: TRBV6-1
j_call: TRBJ2-2
clone_size: .
d_call: TRBD2
cdr3_aa: CASSELAGGGRGLKNTGELFF
cdr3_nt: TGTGCCAGCAGTGAACTAGCGGGGGGAGGACGCGGCCTTAAGAACACCGGGGAGCTGTTTTTT

v_call: TRBV15
j_call: TRBJ1-5
clone_size: .
d_call: TRBD1
cdr3_aa: CATSRDPEQGNQPQHF
cdr3_nt: TGTGCCACCAGCAGAGATCCGGAACAGGGGAATCAGCCCCAGCATTTT

v_call: TRBV7-2
j_call: TRBJ1-2
clone_size: .
d_call: TRBD1
cdr3_aa: CASSLAAGGFYGYTF
cdr3_nt: TGTGCCAGCAGCTTAGCTGCAGGGGGCTTCTATGGCTACACCTTC

v_call: TRBV4-2
j_call: TRBJ1-5
clone_size: .
d_call: .
cdr3_aa: CASSFDRSQPQHF
cdr3_nt: TGTGCCAGCAGCTTCGACAGGTCTCAGCCCCAGCATTTT

v_call: TRBV6-5
j_call: TRBJ2-3
clone_size: .
d_call: TRBD2
cdr3_aa: CASSYSRTSAADTQYF
cdr3_nt: TGTGCCAGCAGTTACTCTCGGACTAGCGCCGCAGATACGCAGTATTTT

v_call: TRBV19
j_call: TRBJ1-1
clone_size: few
d_call: TRBD1
cdr3_aa: CASSIGQGNTEAFF
cdr3_nt: TGTGCCAGTAGTATCGGACAGGGGAACACTGAAGCTTTCTTT

v_call: TRBV5-6
j_call: TRBJ2-2
clone_size: .
d_call: TRBD2
cdr3_aa: CASSFPTSGGVPGELFF
cdr3_nt: TGTGCCAGCAGCTTTCCGACTAGCGGGGGGGTTCCCGGGGAGCTGTTTTTT

v_call: TRBV5-1
j_call: TRBJ2-1
clone_size: .
d_call: TRBD2
cdr3_aa: CASSPAGTNTNEQFF
cdr3_nt: TGCGCCAGCAGCCCCGCCGGGACTAACACCAATGAGCAGTTCTTC

v_call: TRBV7-2
j_call: TRBJ2-4
clone_size: .
d_call: .
cdr3_aa: CASSVLAKNIQYF
cdr3_nt: TGTGCCAGCTCCGTACTAGCCAAAAACATTCAGTACTTC

v_call: TRBV5-1
j_call: TRBJ2-2
clone_size: .
d_call: TRBD1
cdr3_aa: CASSQLGQGDTGELFF
cdr3_nt: TGCGCCAGCAGCCAACTGGGACAGGGGGACACCGGGGAGCTGTTTTTT

v_call: TRBV10-3
j_call: TRBJ1-2
clone_size: .
d_call: TRBD1
cdr3_aa: CAISAVTGGYGYTF
cdr3_nt: TGTGCCATCAGTGCTGTGACAGGGGGCTATGGCTACACCTTC

v_call: TRBV30
j_call: TRBJ2-3
clone_size: .
d_call: .
cdr3_aa: CAWITGKDTQYF
cdr3_nt: TGTGCCTGGATAACAGGGAAAGATACGCAGTATTTT

v_call: TRBV7-2
j_call: TRBJ1-2
clone_size: .
d_call: TRBD1
cdr3_aa: CASSTQGDRYGYTF
cdr3_nt: TGTGCCAGCAGCACCCAGGGGGATAGATATGGCTACACCTTC

v_call: TRBV14
j_call: TRBJ1-1
clone_size: .
d_call: .
cdr3_aa: CASSQDTRTLMNTEAFF
cdr3_nt: TGTGCCAGCAGCCAAGACACTAGGACTCTGATGAACACTGAAGCTTTCTTT

v_call: TRBV7-2
j_call: TRBJ2-5
clone_size: .
d_call: TRBD1
cdr3_aa: CASSSHRDRVGRETQYF
cdr3_nt: TGTGCCAGCAGCAGTCACCGGGACAGGGTAGGGAGAGAGACCCAGTACTTC

v_call: TRBV6-1
j_call: TRBJ2-3
clone_size: .
d_call: TRBD2
cdr3_aa: CASSEVAGGFTDTQYF
cdr3_nt: TGTGCCAGCAGTGAGGTAGCGGGGGGGTTCACAGATACGCAGTATTTT

v_call: TRBV4-2
j_call: TRBJ2-6
clone_size: .
d_call: TRBD2
cdr3_aa: CASSQEKRGSGANVLTF
cdr3_nt: TGTGCCAGCAGCCAAGAAAAGCGGGGTTCTGGGGCCAACGTCCTGACTTTC

v_call: TRBV27
j_call: TRBJ1-1
clone_size: .
d_call: TRBD1
cdr3_aa: CASTSTGAEAFF
cdr3_nt: TGTGCCAGCACTTCCACAGGGGCTGAAGCTTTCTTT

v_call: TRBV6-5
j_call: TRBJ1-1
clone_size: .
d_call: .
cdr3_aa: CASYGRGSEAFF
cdr3_nt: TGTGCCAGCTATGGTCGAGGGAGTGAAGCTTTCTTT

v_call: TRBV5-4
j_call: TRBJ2-5
clone_size: .
d_call: .
cdr3_aa: CASSFVGGQETQYF
cdr3_nt: TGTGCCAGCAGCTTTGTAGGGGGCCAAGAGACCCAGTACTTC

v_call: TRBV25-1
j_call: TRBJ1-3
clone_size: once
d_call: .
cdr3_aa: CASSLLSGNTIYF
cdr3_nt: TGTGCCAGCAGTCTCCTATCTGGAAACACCATATATTTT

v_call: TRBV7-9
j_call: TRBJ2-2
clone_size: .
d_call: .
cdr3_aa: CASSLRRPNTGELFF
cdr3_nt: TGTGCCAGCAGCTTACGGCGGCCGAACACCGGGGAGCTGTTTTTT

v_call: TRBV5-4
j_call: TRBJ2-2
clone_size: once
d_call: .
cdr3_aa: CASSSSGNTGELFF
cdr3_nt: TGTGCCAGCAGCTCTTCGGGGAACACCGGGGAGCTGTTTTTT

v_call: TRBV19
j_call: TRBJ2-2
clone_size: .
d_call: TRBD1
cdr3_aa: CASIGDRVGTGELFF
cdr3_nt: TGTGCCAGTATTGGGGACAGGGTAGGAACCGGGGAGCTGTTTTTT

v_call: TRBV9
j_call: TRBJ2-7
clone_size: .
d_call: TRBD1
cdr3_aa: CASSESTGGFYEQYF
cdr3_nt: TGTGCCAGCAGCGAATCGACAGGGGGTTTCTACGAGCAGTACTTC

v_call: TRBV25-1
j_call: TRBJ1-2
clone_size: .
d_call: TRBD1
cdr3_aa: CASSEGTGGIVGYTF
cdr3_nt: TGTGCCAGCAGTGAAGGGACAGGGGGCATAGTTGGCTACACCTTC

v_call: TRBV2
j_call: TRBJ1-2
clone_size: .
d_call: TRBD1
cdr3_aa: CASSLGRTGMYGYTF
cdr3_nt: TGTGCCAGCAGTCTTGGTAGGACAGGGATGTATGGCTACACCTTC

v_call: TRBV23-1
j_call: TRBJ2-7
clone_size: .
d_call: TRBD2
cdr3_aa: CASSHPSGGSSYEQYF
cdr3_nt: TGCGCCAGCAGTCACCCGAGCGGGGGTTCCTCCTACGAGCAGTACTTC

v_call: TRBV30
j_call: TRBJ1-2
clone_size: .
d_call: .
cdr3_aa: CAWSELLRPGPPGHGYTF
cdr3_nt: TGTGCCTGGAGTGAACTCTTACGCCCCGGCCCTCCTGGGCATGGCTACACCTTC

v_call: TRBV9
j_call: TRBJ1-3
clone_size: .
d_call: .
cdr3_aa: CASSLESSGNTIYF
cdr3_nt: TGTGCCAGCAGCCTAGAGAGCTCTGGAAACACCATATATTTT

v_call: TRBV7-9
j_call: TRBJ2-7
clone_size: .
d_call: .
cdr3_aa: CASSLASQGSYEQYF
cdr3_nt: TGTGCCAGCAGCTTAGCGTCTCAGGGCTCCTACGAGCAGTACTTC

v_call: TRBV19
j_call: TRBJ1-2
clone_size: .
d_call: TRBD1
cdr3_aa: CASTSLGQAAYGYTF
cdr3_nt: TGTGCCAGTACCTCTCTGGGACAGGCTGCCTATGGCTACACCTTC

v_call: TRBV4-2
j_call: TRBJ1-5
clone_size: .
d_call: TRBD1
cdr3_aa: CASSQGLGQGYQPQHF
cdr3_nt: TGTGCCAGCAGCCAAGGTTTGGGACAGGGGTATCAGCCCCAGCATTTT

v_call: TRBV7-9
j_call: TRBJ2-5
clone_size: .
d_call: .
cdr3_aa: CASSPTPRGSETQYF
cdr3_nt: TGTGCCAGCAGCCCTACCCCAAGGGGGTCAGAGACCCAGTACTTC

v_call: TRBV13
j_call: TRBJ1-6
clone_size: .
d_call: TRBD1
cdr3_aa: CASSLTGTGVASLHF
cdr3_nt: TGTGCCAGCAGCTTGACCGGGACAGGGGTCGCATCCCTCCACTTT

v_call: TRBV6-1
j_call: TRBJ1-5
clone_size: .
d_call: TRBD1
cdr3_aa: CASSEWLGTANLYQPQHF
cdr3_nt: TGTGCCAGCAGTGAATGGTTAGGGACAGCCAACCTCTATCAGCCCCAGCATTTT

v_call: TRBV7-8
j_call: TRBJ2-1
clone_size: .
d_call: .
cdr3_aa: CASSSTEIGHIF
cdr3_nt: TGTGCCAGCAGCTCGACAGAAATCGGGCACATCTTC

v_call: TRBV6-4
j_call: TRBJ2-1
clone_size: .
d_call: .
cdr3_aa: CASSNSGGSGEFF
cdr3_nt: TGTGCCAGCAGTAATTCGGGGGGCTCGGGTGAGTTCTTC

v_call: TRBV7-9
j_call: TRBJ2-5
clone_size: .
d_call: TRBD1
cdr3_aa: CASSSGQGEWTQYF
cdr3_nt: TGTGCCAGCAGCTCCGGACAGGGCGAGTGGACCCAGTACTTC

v_call: TRBV11-2
j_call: TRBJ1-1
clone_size: .
d_call: TRBD1
cdr3_aa: CASSLGPGGTEAFF
cdr3_nt: TGTGCCAGCAGCTTGGGTCCAGGGGGCACTGAAGCTTTCTTT

v_call: TRBV9
j_call: TRBJ2-6
clone_size: .
d_call: .
cdr3_aa: CASSAWGFSRGSGANVLTF
cdr3_nt: TGTGCCAGCAGCGCATGGGGTTTTTCGCGGGGCTCTGGGGCCAACGTCCTGACTTTC

v_call: TRBV7-2
j_call: TRBJ2-2
clone_size: .
d_call: TRBD2
cdr3_aa: CASSWGGRNTGELFF
cdr3_nt: TGTGCCAGCAGCTGGGGGGGGAGGAACACCGGGGAGCTGTTTTTT

v_call: TRBV30
j_call: TRBJ2-7
clone_size: .
d_call: TRBD2
cdr3_aa: CAWSVAGGGMGQYF
cdr3_nt: TGTGCCTGGAGTGTCGCGGGGGGCGGCATGGGGCAGTACTTC

v_call: TRBV9
j_call: TRBJ2-1
clone_size: .
d_call: TRBD1
cdr3_aa: CASSPGTGLHEQFF
cdr3_nt: TGTGCCAGCAGCCCCGGGACAGGCCTTCATGAGCAGTTCTTC

v_call: TRBV11-3
j_call: TRBJ2-6
clone_size: .
d_call: .
cdr3_aa: CASSGGTVAGANVLTF
cdr3_nt: TGTGCCAGCAGCGGAGGGACTGTAGCTGGGGCCAACGTCCTGACTTTC

v_call: TRBV19
j_call: TRBJ1-4
clone_size: .
d_call: TRBD1
cdr3_aa: CASSKGDRDEEKLFF
cdr3_nt: TGTGCCAGTAGTAAAGGCGACAGGGACGAGGAAAAACTGTTTTTT

v_call: TRBV11-3
j_call: TRBJ2-7
clone_size: .
d_call: TRBD1
cdr3_aa: CASSSRTGVLVDYEQYF
cdr3_nt: TGTGCCAGCAGCTCAAGGACAGGGGTATTGGTAGACTACGAGCAGTACTTC